Below are 15 T cell receptor beta chains sequenced from a single sample in a study of T-cell reconstitution after alpha-beta-depleted transplantation in children. Molecular barcoding with unique molecular identifiers was used for the TCRbeta library. Each CDR3 protein gets one entry after TCRdb re-called the PCR reads with MiXCR. The sample lists about 610,000 distinct CDR3 sequences, over 9.5% occurring once. The material was PBMCs from the stem cell graft donor, obtained from the stem cell graft. The receptors were sampled from a human donor who donated a stem cell graft to a child with acute myeloid leukemia.

This chain uses TRBV7-2 with TRBJ2-5; D gene ambiguous. V lost 5 bases and J lost 2, with 9 bases in between. The CDR3 totals 13 residues. Germline V gives CDR1 SGHTA, CDR2 FQGNSA. CDR3 bases: TGTGCCAGCAGCCCAACTCCTCAAGAGACCCAGTACTTC. Translating it yields CASSPTPQETQYF.

This clonotype was seen many times. This chain links TRBV20-1 with TRBJ1-5; D gene uncertain. Germline V gene sequence: CDR1 DFQATT, CDR2 SNEGSKA (reference sequence). The V end was cut by 1 base, the J end by 7 bases, with 14 bases between. This CDR3 contains 14 residues. The CDR3 bases are TGCAGTGCTAGAGGCGGAAACGGTGGACAGCCCCAGCATTTT. This sequence encodes CSARGGNGGQPQHF.

This clonotype appeared many times. The chain couples TRBV14 to TRBJ2-3; 9 bases agree with TRBD2. V was pared by 0 bases and J by 12 bases, with 7 bases of the junction left unmatched. CDR1 SGHDN and CDR2 FVKESK come from the germline V gene. This CDR3 contains 14 residues. Here the CDR3 reads CASSQDLAGTAQYF. CDR3 DNA sequence: TGTGCCAGCAGCCAAGACCTAGCGGGGACAGCACAGTATTTT.

This sequence joins TRBV7-9 and TRBJ2-7; D ambiguous. The CDR3 consists of 12 residues. Per germline, CDR1 SEHNR and CDR2 FQNEAQ (reference sequence). The ends were cut back, 5 bases at V and 0 bases at J, with 5 bases in the middle. The DNA of the CDR3 is TGTGCCAGCAGCACGTTCTCCTACGAGCAGTACTTC. This sequence encodes CASSTFSYEQYF.

This clonotype came up a few times. The genes are TRBV12-3 or TRBV12-4 and TRBJ2-5, with 10 positions matching TRBD1. There are 13 residues in the CDR3. After removal of 4 bases from V and 6 bases from J, the junction contained 2 bases not matched to a gene. The CDR3 DNA reads TGTGCCAGCAGTTGGGGACAGGGGAAGACCCAGTACTTC. Amino acids: CASSWGQGKTQYF.

The genes are TRBV9 and TRBJ2-1; 7 positions agree with TRBD2. The germline CDR1 and CDR2 sequences are SGDLS and YYNGEE. V was clipped by 3 bases and J by 8 bases; unmatched bases: 14. The CDR3 contains 16 residues. CDR3 nucleotides: TGTGCCAGCAGCGGTCTTAGGGCGGGACTAATGGATGAGCAGTTCTTC. This codes for CASSGLRAGLMDEQFF.

This clonotype was picked up a small number of times. The CDR3 DNA reads TGCGCCAGCAGCTCCGGGACAGCCGACAATCAGCCCCAGCATTTT. Translation gives CASSSGTADNQPQHF. The chain employs TRBV5-1 and TRBJ1-5, with 7 bases that match TRBD1. The CDR3 has 15 residues. V shed 3 bases and J 3 bases; nucleotides not matched to a gene: 6. Germline V CDR1 and CDR2: SGHRS, YFSETQ.

The rearrangement uses TRBV4-3 and TRBJ2-1; 9 nucleotides line up with TRBD2. The germline gives CDR1 LGHNA, CDR2 YSLEER. The CDR3 contains 18 residues. J lost 8 bases, V lost 0 bases, and 14 bases had no gene match. The CDR3 protein is CASSQEYLVAGDVDEQFF. CDR3 bases: TGCGCCAGCAGCCAAGAATATTTAGTAGCGGGAGATGTCGATGAGCAGTTCTTC.

This rearrangement joins TRBV7-8 to TRBJ2-1; D is undetermined. The CDR3 contains 15 residues. Trimming took 2 bases from V and 0 from J, leaving 8 bases between them. The germline gives CDR1 SGHVS, CDR2 FQNEAQ. CDR3: CASSLRLLSYNEQFF. CDR3 coding DNA: TGTGCCAGCAGCTTAAGACTTCTCTCCTACAATGAGCAGTTCTTC.

The chain links TRBV30 to TRBJ1-4; 7 bases agree with TRBD1. This CDR3 spans 15 amino acids. The germline CDR1 and CDR2 sequences are GTSNPN and SVGIG (reference sequence). With V trimmed by 1 base and J by 5 bases, 7 bases remained unmatched. CDR3 protein: CAWSAKDRRNEKLFF. The CDR3 DNA is TGTGCCTGGAGTGCAAAGGACAGGCGCAATGAAAAACTGTTTTTT.

This clonotype was observed many times. This sequence joins TRBV29-1 and TRBJ2-1; D might be TRBD2 (6 bases). Germline assignment: CDR1 SQVTM and CDR2 ANQGSEA. The CDR3 covers 13 residues. V lost 7 bases to trimming and J lost 0 bases, with 10 bases between them. CDR3 region: CSAGDYSYNEQFF. Written as DNA, the CDR3 is TGCAGCGCGGGAGATTACTCCTACAATGAGCAGTTCTTC.

The chain recombines TRBV7-2 with TRBJ2-1; 12 nucleotides agree with TRBD2. The ends lost 3 bases at V and 3 bases at J; junction bases unmatched: 3. Germline CDR1 is SGHTA and CDR2 is FQGNSA. The CDR3 extends over 16 amino acids. The CDR3 is CASSFASGRDYNEQFF. The CDR3 coding sequence is TGTGCCAGCAGCTTCGCTAGCGGGAGGGACTACAATGAGCAGTTCTTC.

The V and J genes are TRBV20-1 and TRBJ1-1, with D hard to call. Trimming shortened V by 5 bases and J by 1 base, and 11 bases separated the two germline ends. The length of the CDR3 is 13 residues. Germline V gene data show CDR1 as DFQATT and CDR2 as SNEGSKA (reference sequence). As DNA, the CDR3 is TGCAGTGCTCTCTCGGCCAGGAACACTGAAGCTTTCTTT. Protein sequence: CSALSARNTEAFF.

This clonotype was seen a handful of times. The rearrangement links TRBV29-1 to TRBJ2-1; D call uncertain. Germline V lookup: CDR1 SQVTM, CDR2 ANQGSEA. This CDR3 contains 12 residues. V lost 6 bases, J lost 0 bases, and 6 bases lay in between. CDR3 in amino acids: CSVAISYNEQFF. CDR3 DNA: TGCAGCGTAGCGATCTCCTACAATGAGCAGTTCTTC.

This clonotype was detected a few times. The chain carries TRBV25-1 and TRBJ1-1, with a tentative D call TRBD1 (5 bases). V was clipped by 3 bases and J by 4 bases, with 15 bases between them. The CDR3 has 15 amino acids. Germline assignment: CDR1 MGHDK and CDR2 SYGVNS. CDR3 loop: CASSDPGGGFTEAFF. In nucleotides, the CDR3 is TGTGCCAGCAGTGACCCCGGGGGGGGGTTCACTGAAGCTTTCTTT. Combining the CDR3 with reference TRBV25-1 and TRBJ1-1 gives the whole variable domain EADIYQTPRYLVIGTGKKITLECSQTMGHDKMYWYQQDPGMELHLIHYSYGVNSTEKGDLSSESTVSRIRTEHFPLTLESARPSHTSQYLCASSDPGGGFTEAFFGQGTRLTVV.